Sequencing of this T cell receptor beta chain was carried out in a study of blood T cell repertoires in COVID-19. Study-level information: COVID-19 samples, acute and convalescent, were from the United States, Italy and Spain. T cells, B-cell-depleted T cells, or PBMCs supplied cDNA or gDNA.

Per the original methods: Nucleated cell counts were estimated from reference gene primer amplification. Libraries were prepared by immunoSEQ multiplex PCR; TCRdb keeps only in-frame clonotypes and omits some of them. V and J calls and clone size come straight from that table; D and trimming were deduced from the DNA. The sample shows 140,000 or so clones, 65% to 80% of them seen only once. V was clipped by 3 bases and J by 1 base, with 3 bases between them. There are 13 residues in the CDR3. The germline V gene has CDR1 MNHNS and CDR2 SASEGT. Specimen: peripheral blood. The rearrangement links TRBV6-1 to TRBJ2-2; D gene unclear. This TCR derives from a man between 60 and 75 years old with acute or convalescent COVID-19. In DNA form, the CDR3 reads TGTGCCAGCAGTGACAGGAACACCGGGGAGCTGTTTTTT. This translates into CASSDRNTGELFF.